This TCR beta chain was obtained from a study of cytomegalovirus exposure and HLA in healthy donors. About the research overall: Per a later analysis, the approximately 620 first-cohort and some 110 validation repertoires shared one platform. Points from the study as a whole: The study listed 164 cytomegalovirus-associated TCR beta chains. According to a subsequent analysis, TCR clusters identified in the first cohort showed a tendency to co-occur across the 120 or so validation repertoires. Reported results showed that the classifier diagnosed cytomegalovirus status with high specificity and sensitivity.

CDR1 and CDR2 from the germline V gene are MDHEN and SYDVKM. V dropped 3 bases and J dropped 7 bases, with 16 bases sitting between them. The CDR3 covers 14 residues. Generated by immunoSEQ multiplex PCR, the TCRdb table keeps only in-frame clones and is missing some. The table lists 150,000 to 200,000 clones, 75% to 90% of them singletons, with over 5.5% in the top ten. With respect to this clone: Antigen unknown.

This chain links TRBV28 with TRBJ2-7, with a weak D call TRBD1 (6 bases). This receptor was obtained from a man in his late teens or twenties in good health and CMV-seropositive. Sequenced: PBMCs. The CDR3 DNA sequence: TGTGCCAGCAGTTTTGGGGCAGGGGTTAGTGAGCAGTACTTC. Protein product: CASSFGAGVSEQYF.